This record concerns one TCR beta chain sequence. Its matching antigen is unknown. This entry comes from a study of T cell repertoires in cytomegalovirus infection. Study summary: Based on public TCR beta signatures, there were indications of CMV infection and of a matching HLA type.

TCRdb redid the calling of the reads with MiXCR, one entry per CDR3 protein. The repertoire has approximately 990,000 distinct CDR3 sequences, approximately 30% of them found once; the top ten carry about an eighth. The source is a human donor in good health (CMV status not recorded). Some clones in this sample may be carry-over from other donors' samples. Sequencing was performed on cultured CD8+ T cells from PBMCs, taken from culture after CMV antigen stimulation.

This CDR3 is CASSLPLSGGFPDTQYF. CDR3 nucleotide sequence: TGTGCCAGCAGTTTACCCCTAAGCGGGGGGTTTCCAGATACGCAGTATTTT. V and J are TRBV27 and TRBJ2-3; 9 nucleotides align to TRBD2. The CDR3 consists of 17 residues. Germline V gene sequence: CDR1 MNHEY, CDR2 SMNVEV (reference sequence). With V trimmed by 2 bases and J by 4 bases, 10 bases remained unmatched.